This T cell receptor (beta chain) was sequenced for a study of shared clonotypes between healthy human individuals. This clone was counted a few times. Its antigen is not known. Every one of the donors was a Caucasian adult that lived in Nashville, Tennessee. Both subsets, CD45RA+ naive and CD45RA-negative memory, were split from the CD4+ cells. Every immunoSEQ plate was one replicate of a subset's evenly spread DNA. Measured with immunoSEQ multiplex PCR; TCRdb has only the in-frame clones, and not every one. This table has 1,100,000 or so clones, more than 75% appearing once. The CDR3 has 14 residues. Germline V gene sequence: CDR1 SGHRS, CDR2 YFSETQ. Between the trimmed V and J ends, which lost 0 bases and 4 bases, there was a span of 8 bases. Study-wide findings and caveats: Even with large depth, rarefaction showed that sorted-subset sequencing was incomplete.

This TCR derives from a man between 18 and 35 years old in good health. Some clones in this sample may be carry-over from other donors' samples. The chain joins TRBV5-1 to TRBJ1-3; D is unclear. The sample consisted of memory CD4+ T cells from PBMCs. Regarding subset: CD45RA-negative fraction. The CDR3 region has the DNA TGCGCCAGCAGCTTGGTCGGCAGGGGAAACACCATATATTTT. Translating gives CASSLVGRGNTIYF.